This T cell receptor (beta chain) was recorded in a study of early T cells in non-severe SARS-CoV-2 infection. This clonotype has just a few counts. Trimming took off 5 bases at V and 5 bases at J, with 12 bases between the two ends. Germline values: CDR1 SGHTA, CDR2 FQGTGA. The CDR3 has 14 residues. MiXCR, applied by TCRdb to the 5' RACE reads, yields one record per CDR3 protein. The profile shows 45,000 to 70,000 distinct CDR3 sequences, roughly 7.8% of them singletons. This chain links TRBV7-3 with TRBJ2-2, with D possibly matching TRBD2 (6 bases). The clonotype comes from an adult who was a healthcare worker with PCR-confirmed SARS-CoV-2 infection or an uninfected control (not recorded which). The material sequenced was whole blood, taken at baseline. The CDR3 DNA sequence: TGTGCCAGCAGCCCAAACGGGGGAACCGGGGAGCTGTTTTTT. Translation: CASSPNGGTGELFF.